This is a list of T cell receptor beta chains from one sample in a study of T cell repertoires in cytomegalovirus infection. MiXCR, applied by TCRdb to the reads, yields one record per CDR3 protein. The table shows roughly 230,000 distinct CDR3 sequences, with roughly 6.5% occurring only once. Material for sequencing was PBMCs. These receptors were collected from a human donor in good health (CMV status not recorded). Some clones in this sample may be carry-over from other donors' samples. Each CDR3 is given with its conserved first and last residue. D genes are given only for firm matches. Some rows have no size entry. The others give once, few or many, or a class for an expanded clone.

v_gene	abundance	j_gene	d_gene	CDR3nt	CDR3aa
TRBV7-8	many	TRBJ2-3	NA	TGTGCCAGCCAGAGCACAGATACGCAGTATTTT	CASQSTDTQYF
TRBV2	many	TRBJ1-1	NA	TGTGCCAGCAGTGAAACAGAAGACACTGAAGCTTTCTTT	CASSETEDTEAFF
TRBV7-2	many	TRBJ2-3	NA	TGTGCCAGCAGCTTTGGGGCCGGAGCTACGCAGTATTTT	CASSFGAGATQYF
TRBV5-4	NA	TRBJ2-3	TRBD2	TGTGCCAGCAGCTGGGGGGGTCCCGGGACAGATACGCAGTATTTT	CASSWGGPGTDTQYF
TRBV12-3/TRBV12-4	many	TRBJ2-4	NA	TGTGCCAGCAGTTTAGCCGCAGGGCTAGCCAAAAACATTCAGTACTTC	CASSLAAGLAKNIQYF
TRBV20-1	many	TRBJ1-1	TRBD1	TGCAGTGCTAGGGATGGACAGGGTGGGAACACTGAAGCTTTCTTT	CSARDGQGGNTEAFF
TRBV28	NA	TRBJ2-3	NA	TGTTGCTGCGGGAGCACAGATACGCAGTATTTT	CCCGSTDTQYF
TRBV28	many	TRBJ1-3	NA	TGTGCCAGCACCACCCCGGGATCCGCGGGAAACACCATATATTTT	CASTTPGSAGNTIYF
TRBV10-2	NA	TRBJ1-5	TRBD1	TGCGCCAGCAGTGAGACCGGACAGGGTAATCAGCCCCAGCATTTT	CASSETGQGNQPQHF
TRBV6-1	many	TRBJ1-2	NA	TGTGCCAGCAGTGAAGCCGGCGAAGCCGTGGCCTTC	CASSEAGEAVAF
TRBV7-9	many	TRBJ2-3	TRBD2	TGTGCCAGCAGCATTAGCGGGGGTAGCACAGATACGCAGTATTTT	CASSISGGSTDTQYF
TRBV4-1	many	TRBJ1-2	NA	TGCGCCAGCAGCCAAGACGGACGGGGCTACACCTTC	CASSQDGRGYTF
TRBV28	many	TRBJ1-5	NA	TGTGCCAGCAGCCCCCGGGTTTCTAGCAATCAGCCCCAGCATTTT	CASSPRVSSNQPQHF
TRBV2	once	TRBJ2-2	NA	TGTGCCAGCAGTGCGCTTACTCTTGGGGAGCTGTTTTTT	CASSALTLGELFF
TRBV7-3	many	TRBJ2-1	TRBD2	TGTGCCAGCAGCTTAATCGGCGGGGGGGCCTCCAATGAGCAGTTCTTC	CASSLIGGGASNEQFF
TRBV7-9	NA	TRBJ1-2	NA	TGTGCCAGCAGCTTAGATCTGGGGTTCAACTATGGCTACACCTTC	CASSLDLGFNYGYTF
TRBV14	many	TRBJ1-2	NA	TGTGCCAGCAGTACAGCAGCTAACTATGGCTACACCTTC	CASSTAANYGYTF
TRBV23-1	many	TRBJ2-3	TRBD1	TGCGCCAGCAGTCAATCGAGGGGGCAGCGCGGACATACGCAGTATTTT	CASSQSRGQRGHTQYF
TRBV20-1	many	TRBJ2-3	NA	TGCAGTGCGAGCCGCACAGATACGCAGTATTTT	CSASRTDTQYF
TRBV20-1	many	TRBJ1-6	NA	TGCAGTGCTATGGCTCCGGGTAGCTCCTATAATTCACCCCTCCACTTT	CSAMAPGSSYNSPLHF
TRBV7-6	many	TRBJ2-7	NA	TGTGCCAGCAGCCCCACGAGAGGGGGGAAATTGTACTTC	CASSPTRGGKLYF
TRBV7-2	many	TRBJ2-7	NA	TGTGCCAGCAGCTTATTGACCCAGAGTTACGAGCAGTACTTC	CASSLLTQSYEQYF
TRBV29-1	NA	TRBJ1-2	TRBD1	TGCAGCGCCCAGACAGGGGGTGTCTTC	CSAQTGGVF
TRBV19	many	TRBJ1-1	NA	TGTGCCAGTAGTATTCAAGGGGATGAAGCTTTCTTT	CASSIQGDEAFF
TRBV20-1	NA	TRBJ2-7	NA	TGCAGTGCTAGAGCTCCTCGAAGCTCCTACGAGCAGTACTTC	CSARAPRSSYEQYF
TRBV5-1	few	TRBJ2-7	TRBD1	TGCGCCAGCAGCTTTCACGGGACAGGGACCTACGAGCAGTACTTC	CASSFHGTGTYEQYF
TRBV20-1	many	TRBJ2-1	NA	TGCAGTGCTATGGACCCAGCCTACAATGAGCAGTTCTTC	CSAMDPAYNEQFF
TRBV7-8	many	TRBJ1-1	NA	TGTGCCAGCAGCTTAGTGGCTTGGTCACGCACTGAAGCTTTCTTT	CASSLVAWSRTEAFF
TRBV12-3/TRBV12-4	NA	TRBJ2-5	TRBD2	TGTGCCAGCAGTTTCGCCGGGAGGAGATCGGAGACCCAGTACTTC	CASSFAGRRSETQYF
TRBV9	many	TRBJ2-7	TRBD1	TGTGCCAGCAGCAAAGGACAGGGGAGTTACGAGCAGTACTTC	CASSKGQGSYEQYF
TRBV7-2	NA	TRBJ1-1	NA	TGTGCCAGCAGCCCCCGACAGGATTCCACTGAAGCTTTCTTT	CASSPRQDSTEAFF
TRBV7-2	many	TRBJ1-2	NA	TGTGCCAGCAGCTTTAGCGTAAACTATGGCTACACCTTC	CASSFSVNYGYTF